A selection of T cell receptor beta chains follows, all from one sample in a study of CD8 T cells in Susac syndrome. One entry per CDR3 protein, called by TCRdb with MiXCR from the immunoSEQ multiplex PCR reads. This table has approximately 100,000 distinct CDR3 sequences, nearly 95% appearing once. Sequenced sample: CD4+ T cells from PBMCs. Source of these receptors: a human donor in good health. Both conserved end residues are part of each CDR3. Each record gives: V gene, D gene, J gene, CDR3 DNA, CDR3 protein. D genes are given only for firm matches.

TRBV4-1	.	TRBJ2-7	TGCGCCAGCAGCCAAGAAGAAAGTATCTTCGGTTCGACTAGACTTCCTGGCGAGCAGTACTTC	CASSQEESIFGSTRLPGEQYF
TRBV12-3/TRBV12-4	.	TRBJ2-3	TGTGCCAGCAGTTTTAATACGGGGGTCACAGATACGCAGTATTTT	CASSFNTGVTDTQYF
TRBV27	.	TRBJ1-2	TGTGCCAGCTCTGGCGGGCCGAGGGGCTACACCTTC	CASSGGPRGYTF
TRBV20-1	.	TRBJ1-5	TGCAGTGCTCGAGGGGGTCGCTTGCAGCCCCAGCATTTT	CSARGGRLQPQHF
TRBV3-1	.	TRBJ2-3	TGTGCCAGCAGCCAATCTCGTTCGGGGGTGGGGACAGATACGCAGTATTTT	CASSQSRSGVGTDTQYF
TRBV5-1	.	TRBJ2-6	TGCGCCAGCAGCTTGGGCAGGCGTATAGCTGGCGGGGCCAACGTCCTGACTTTC	CASSLGRRIAGGANVLTF
TRBV11-2	.	TRBJ2-3	TGTGCCAGCAGCTTAGTACCGTTCACAGATACGCAGTATTTT	CASSLVPFTDTQYF
TRBV4-1	TRBD1	TRBJ2-1	TGCGCCAGCAGTCTTGCGGGACAGGGGTCCAATGAGCAGTTCTTC	CASSLAGQGSNEQFF
TRBV30	TRBD2	TRBJ2-3	TGTGCCTGGAGTGAAAATAGCGGGAGTACGCAGTATTTT	CAWSENSGSTQYF
TRBV3-1	TRBD2	TRBJ2-2	TGTGCCAGCAGCCAAGTCCCTAGCGGGGATACGAACACCGGGGAGCTGTTTTTT	CASSQVPSGDTNTGELFF
TRBV7-7	.	TRBJ1-1	TGTGCTAGCAGACCGATAGACCGGGGCACTGAAGCTTTCTTT	CASRPIDRGTEAFF
TRBV18	TRBD1	TRBJ1-5	TGTGCCAGCTCACCCCGGCCAGACAGGGGAGCCAATCAGCCCCAGCATTTT	CASSPRPDRGANQPQHF
TRBV2	.	TRBJ2-5	TGTGCCAGGGAGAGACAACAAGAGACCCAGTACTTC	CARERQQETQYF
TRBV4-3	TRBD1	TRBJ2-7	TGCGCCAGCAGCCAAAGCCGAGACAGGGACGAGCAGTACTTC	CASSQSRDRDEQYF
TRBV28	TRBD1	TRBJ1-2	TGTGCCAGCAGTTTACTGACAGGGAAGGATGGCTACACCTTC	CASSLLTGKDGYTF
TRBV29-1	.	TRBJ2-1	TGCAGCGTTGATCCACCGAGCTCCTACAATGAGCAGTTCTTC	CSVDPPSSYNEQFF
TRBV6-2/TRBV6-3	.	TRBJ1-1	TGTGCCAGCAGTTACGTTACAGCTGAAGCTTTCTTT	CASSYVTAEAFF
TRBV6-2/TRBV6-3	.	TRBJ2-1	TGTGCCAGCAGCAAACAGGCCCCCGGGTTCAATGAGCAGTTCTTC	CASSKQAPGFNEQFF
TRBV29-1	.	TRBJ2-7	TGCAGCGTCCTAACAGGTCTCTACGAGCAGTACTTC	CSVLTGLYEQYF
TRBV11-1	TRBD2	TRBJ2-1	TGTGCCAGCAGCCCCCGACTAGCGGGGTACAATGAGCAGTTCTTC	CASSPRLAGYNEQFF
TRBV6-1	.	TRBJ2-1	TGTGCCAGCAGTCAACTGACAGGCTACAATGAGCAGTTCTTC	CASSQLTGYNEQFF
TRBV12-3/TRBV12-4	TRBD1	TRBJ2-5	TGTGCCAGCAGTTGGGGGGGGACAGGGGGCTGGGGAGAGACCCAGTACTTC	CASSWGGTGGWGETQYF
TRBV6-5	TRBD2	TRBJ2-1	TGTGCCAGCAGTAGACTAGCGGCGTACAATGAGCAGTTCTTC	CASSRLAAYNEQFF
TRBV20-1	TRBD1	TRBJ2-7	TGCAGTGCTAGACCCACAGGGGAGCAACCCTCCTACGAGCAGTACTTC	CSARPTGEQPSYEQYF
TRBV29-1	.	TRBJ2-3	TGCAGCGCCTTCGGGAGAGGGGGCACAGATACGCAGTATTTT	CSAFGRGGTDTQYF
TRBV29-1	.	TRBJ1-2	TGCAGCGTTGAGTTGGCCATCGGTTTAAACTATGGCTACACCTTC	CSVELAIGLNYGYTF
TRBV6-5	.	TRBJ1-4	TGTGCCAGCAGTCCCTCAGGGGAATATGAAAAACTGTTTTTT	CASSPSGEYEKLFF
TRBV7-6	.	TRBJ2-1	TGTGCCAGCAGCTCGGACCCGGGGCGCCCCAATGAGCAGTTCTTC	CASSSDPGRPNEQFF
TRBV7-2	TRBD2	TRBJ2-7	TGTGCCAGCAGCGTCCGTAGCGGGGGGGGCCACGAGCAGTACTTC	CASSVRSGGGHEQYF
TRBV18	.	TRBJ2-5	TGTGCCAGCTCACCAATGGAGTCCGGGGAAGGGGAGACACAGTACTTC	CASSPMESGEGETQYF
TRBV19	TRBD2	TRBJ2-1	TGTGCCAGTACCATGACTAGCGGCGGATTGCAGTTCTTC	CASTMTSGGLQFF
TRBV7-2	.	TRBJ2-7	TGTGCCAGCAGCTTAGTAGTAGGGGGCGAGCAGTACTTC	CASSLVVGGEQYF
TRBV29-1	TRBD2	TRBJ2-1	TGCAGCGTTGATAGCGGGAGGGCCAATGAGCAGTTCTTC	CSVDSGRANEQFF
TRBV12-3/TRBV12-4	.	TRBJ2-5	TGTGCCAGCCGACCCGTGGGGGGCACAGGGACCCAGTACTTC	CASRPVGGTGTQYF
TRBV20-1	.	TRBJ1-2	TGCAGTGCTTGGGCCTATGGCTACACCTTC	CSAWAYGYTF
TRBV6-1	.	TRBJ2-4	TGTGCCAGCAGTCCCGGCCTAAACATTCAGTACTTC	CASSPGLNIQYF
TRBV20-1	.	TRBJ1-2	TGCAGTGCTAGGGGCCCAGGGGCCTATGGCTACACCTTC	CSARGPGAYGYTF
TRBV7-9	TRBD1	TRBJ1-2	TGTGCCAGCACCCCTCCGGGACAGGGGAACTATGGCTACACCTTC	CASTPPGQGNYGYTF
TRBV7-2	TRBD1	TRBJ1-5	TGTGCCAGCAACTTAGGGACAGGTTCAAATAGCAATCAGCCCCAGCATTTT	CASNLGTGSNSNQPQHF
TRBV3-1	.	TRBJ2-1	TGTGCCAGCAGCCTCGGCGCGCGGGGTGAGCAGTTCTTC	CASSLGARGEQFF